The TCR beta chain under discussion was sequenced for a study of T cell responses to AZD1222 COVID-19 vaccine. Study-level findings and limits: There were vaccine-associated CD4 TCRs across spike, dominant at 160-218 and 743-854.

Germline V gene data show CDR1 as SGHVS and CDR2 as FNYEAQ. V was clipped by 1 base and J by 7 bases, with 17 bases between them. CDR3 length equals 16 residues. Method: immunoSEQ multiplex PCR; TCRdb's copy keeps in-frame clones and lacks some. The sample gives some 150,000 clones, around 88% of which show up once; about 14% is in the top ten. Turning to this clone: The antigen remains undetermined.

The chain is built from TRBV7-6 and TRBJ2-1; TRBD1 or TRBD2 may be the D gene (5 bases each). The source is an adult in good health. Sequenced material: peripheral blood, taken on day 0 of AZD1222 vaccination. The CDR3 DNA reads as TGTGCCAGCAGCTTAGGACTAACGAGGACACAGAATGAGCAGTTCTTC. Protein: CASSLGLTRTQNEQFF.